The text below deals with one T cell receptor (beta chain). Its antigen is as yet unknown. The data are from a study of cytomegalovirus exposure and HLA in healthy donors. General study findings and limits: Follow-up analysis later connected one missense variant in DCLRE1C with trimming of TCR beta V- and J-genes. In a later analysis, HLA-associated beta chains showed higher expansion and lower generation probabilities than comparable chains.

The PCR used 60 Vbeta and 13 Jbeta primers. Clones were read by immunoSEQ multiplex PCR, and TCRdb kept only the in-frame ones, dropping some. The top ten clones hold less than 3.5% of a sample with some 100,000 clones, roughly 80% of them seen once. The CDR3 covers 11 residues. The germline V gene has CDR1 DFQATT and CDR2 SNEGSKA (reference sequence). V lost 3 bases to trimming and J lost 6 bases, with 9 bases between them. This sequence originates from a female donor in good health and CMV-seronegative. Sequencing input: PBMCs. J is TRBJ2-7 and V is TRBV20-1; D unclear. The CDR3 DNA reads TGCAGTGCTAGCGATTACTCCGAGCAGTACTTC. This sequence encodes CSASDYSEQYF.